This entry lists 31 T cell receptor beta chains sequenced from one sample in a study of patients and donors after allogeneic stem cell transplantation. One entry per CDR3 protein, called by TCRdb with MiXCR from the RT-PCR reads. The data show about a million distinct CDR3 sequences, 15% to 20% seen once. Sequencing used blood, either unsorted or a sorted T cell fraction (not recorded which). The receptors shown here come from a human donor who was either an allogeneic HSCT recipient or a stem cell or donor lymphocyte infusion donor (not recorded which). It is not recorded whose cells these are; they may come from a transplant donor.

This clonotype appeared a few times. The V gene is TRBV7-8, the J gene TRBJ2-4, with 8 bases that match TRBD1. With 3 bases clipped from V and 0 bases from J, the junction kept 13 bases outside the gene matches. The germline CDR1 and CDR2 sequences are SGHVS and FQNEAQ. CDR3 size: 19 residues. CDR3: CASSLDRVLGAGAKNIQYF. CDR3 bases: TGTGCCAGCAGCTTGGACAGGGTTTTGGGCGCAGGAGCCAAAAACATTCAGTACTTC.

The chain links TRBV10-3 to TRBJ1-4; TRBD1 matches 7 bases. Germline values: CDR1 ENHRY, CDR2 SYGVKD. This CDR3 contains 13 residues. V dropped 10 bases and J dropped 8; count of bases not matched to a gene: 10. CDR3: CANSRDRGEKLFF. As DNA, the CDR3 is TGTGCCAACTCTCGGGACAGAGGAGAAAAACTGTTTTTT.

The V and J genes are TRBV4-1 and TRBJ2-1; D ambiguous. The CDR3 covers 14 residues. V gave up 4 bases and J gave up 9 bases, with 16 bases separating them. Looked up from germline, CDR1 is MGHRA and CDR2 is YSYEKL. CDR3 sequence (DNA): TGCGCCAGCAGCCGATCTATACGGGTTCGTGAGCAGTTCTTC. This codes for CASSRSIRVREQFF.

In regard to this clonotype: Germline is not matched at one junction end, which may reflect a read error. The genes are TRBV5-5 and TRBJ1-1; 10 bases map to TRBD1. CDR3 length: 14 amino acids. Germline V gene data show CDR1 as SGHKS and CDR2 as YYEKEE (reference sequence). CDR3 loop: CASSGDRGRTEVFF. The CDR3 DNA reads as TGTGCCAGCAGCGGGGACAGGGGTCGAACTGAAGTTTTCTTT.

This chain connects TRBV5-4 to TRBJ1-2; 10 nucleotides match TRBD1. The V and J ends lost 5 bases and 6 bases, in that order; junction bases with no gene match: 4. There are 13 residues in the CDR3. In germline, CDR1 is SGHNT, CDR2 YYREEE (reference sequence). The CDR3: CASRRQGADGYTF. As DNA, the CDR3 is TGTGCCAGCAGAAGACAGGGGGCTGATGGCTACACCTTC. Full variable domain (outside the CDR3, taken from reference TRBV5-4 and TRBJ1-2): ETGVTQSPTHLIKTRGQQVTLRCSSQSGHNTVSWYQQALGQGPQFIFQYYREEENGRGNFPPRFSGLQFPNYSSELNVNALELDDSALYLCASRRQGADGYTFGSGTRLTVV.

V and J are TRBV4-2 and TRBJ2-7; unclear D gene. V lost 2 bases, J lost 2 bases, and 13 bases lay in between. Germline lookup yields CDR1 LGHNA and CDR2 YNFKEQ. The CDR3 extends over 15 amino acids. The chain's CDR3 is CASSQRLPAPYEQYF. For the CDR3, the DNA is TGTGCCAGCAGCCAACGGCTACCGGCCCCCTACGAGCAGTACTTC.

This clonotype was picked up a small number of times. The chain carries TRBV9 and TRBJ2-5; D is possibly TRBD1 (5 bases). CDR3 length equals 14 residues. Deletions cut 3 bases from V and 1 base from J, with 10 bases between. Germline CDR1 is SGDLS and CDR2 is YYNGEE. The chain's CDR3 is CASSDVDTQETQYF. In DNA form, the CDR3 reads TGTGCCAGCAGCGATGTGGACACCCAAGAGACCCAGTACTTC. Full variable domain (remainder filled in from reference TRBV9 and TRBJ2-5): DSGVTQTPKHLITATGQRVTLRCSPRSGDLSVYWYQQSLDQGLQFLIQYYNGEERAKGNILERFSAQQFPDLHSELNLSSLELGDSALYFCASSDVDTQETQYFGPGTRLLVL.

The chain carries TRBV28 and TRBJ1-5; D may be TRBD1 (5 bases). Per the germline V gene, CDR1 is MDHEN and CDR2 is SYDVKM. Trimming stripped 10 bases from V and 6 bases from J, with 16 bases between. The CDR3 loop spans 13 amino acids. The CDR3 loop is CATDQGSGQPQHF. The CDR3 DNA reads TGTGCCACCGATCAGGGTTCCGGTCAGCCCCAGCATTTT.

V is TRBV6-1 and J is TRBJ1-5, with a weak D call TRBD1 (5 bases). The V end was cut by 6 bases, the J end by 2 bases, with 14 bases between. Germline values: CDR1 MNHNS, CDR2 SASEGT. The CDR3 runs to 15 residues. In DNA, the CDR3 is TGTGCCAGCAGCCCTACATGGGACGGCAATCAGCCCCAGCATTTT. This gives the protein CASSPTWDGNQPQHF.

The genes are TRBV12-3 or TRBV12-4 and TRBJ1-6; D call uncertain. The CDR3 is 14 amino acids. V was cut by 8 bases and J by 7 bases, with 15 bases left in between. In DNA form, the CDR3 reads TGTGCCAGCCGACAATTGGAAGCCAATTCACCCCTCCACTTT. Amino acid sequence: CASRQLEANSPLHF.

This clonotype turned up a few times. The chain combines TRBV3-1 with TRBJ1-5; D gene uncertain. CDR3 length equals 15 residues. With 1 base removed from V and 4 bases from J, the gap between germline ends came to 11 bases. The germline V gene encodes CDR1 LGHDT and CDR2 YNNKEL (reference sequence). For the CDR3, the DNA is TGTGCCAGCAGCCAAGCCTCGAAAGGGAATCAGCCCCAGCATTTT. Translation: CASSQASKGNQPQHF.

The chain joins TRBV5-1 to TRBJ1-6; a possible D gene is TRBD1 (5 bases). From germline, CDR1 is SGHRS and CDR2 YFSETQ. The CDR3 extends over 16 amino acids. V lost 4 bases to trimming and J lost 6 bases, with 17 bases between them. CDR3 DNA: TGCGCCAGCAGCCCGAGGGGTACAGGCCTTAATTCACCCCTCCACTTT. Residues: CASSPRGTGLNSPLHF.

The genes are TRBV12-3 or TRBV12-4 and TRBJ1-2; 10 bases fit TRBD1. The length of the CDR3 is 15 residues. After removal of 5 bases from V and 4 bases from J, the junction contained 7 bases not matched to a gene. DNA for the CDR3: TGTGCCAGCAGTCCCGACAGGGGGCGGGTCTATGGCTACACCTTC. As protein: CASSPDRGRVYGYTF.

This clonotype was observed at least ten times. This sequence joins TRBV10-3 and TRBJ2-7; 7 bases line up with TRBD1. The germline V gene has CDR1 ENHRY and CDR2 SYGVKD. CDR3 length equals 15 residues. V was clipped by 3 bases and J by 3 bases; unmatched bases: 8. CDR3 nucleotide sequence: TGTGCCATCAGTGATACAGACAGGGTAATCTACGAGCAGTACTTC. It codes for CAISDTDRVIYEQYF.

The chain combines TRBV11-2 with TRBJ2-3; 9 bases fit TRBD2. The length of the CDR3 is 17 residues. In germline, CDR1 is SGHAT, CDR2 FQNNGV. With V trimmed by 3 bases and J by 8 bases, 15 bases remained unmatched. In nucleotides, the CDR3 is TGTGCCAGCAGCTTTCTAGCGGGGCGCCCCCCCCCGGGTACGCAGTATTTT. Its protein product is CASSFLAGRPPPGTQYF.

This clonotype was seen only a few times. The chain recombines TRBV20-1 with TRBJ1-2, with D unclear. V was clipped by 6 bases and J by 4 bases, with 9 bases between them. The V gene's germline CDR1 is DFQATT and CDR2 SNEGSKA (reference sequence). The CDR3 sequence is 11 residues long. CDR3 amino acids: CSARRTYGYTF. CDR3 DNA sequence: TGCAGTGCGAGACGGACCTATGGCTACACCTTC.

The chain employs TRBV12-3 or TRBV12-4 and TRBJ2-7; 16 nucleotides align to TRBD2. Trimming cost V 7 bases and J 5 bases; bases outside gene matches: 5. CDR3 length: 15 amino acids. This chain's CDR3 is CASTRGLAGGDEQYF. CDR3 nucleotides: TGTGCCAGCACCAGGGGACTAGCGGGAGGGGACGAGCAGTACTTC.

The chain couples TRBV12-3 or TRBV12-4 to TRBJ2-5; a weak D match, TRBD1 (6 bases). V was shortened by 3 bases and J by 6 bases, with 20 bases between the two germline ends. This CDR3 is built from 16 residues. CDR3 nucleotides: TGTGCCAGCAGTTTTTCTCCTTCAGGGGTGGAAAAGACCCAGTACTTC. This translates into CASSFSPSGVEKTQYF.

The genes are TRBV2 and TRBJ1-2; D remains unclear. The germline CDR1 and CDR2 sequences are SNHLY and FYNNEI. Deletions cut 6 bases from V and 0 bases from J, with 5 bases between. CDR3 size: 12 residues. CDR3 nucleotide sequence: TGTGCCAGCAGCGAGACTAACTATGGCTACACCTTC. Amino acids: CASSETNYGYTF. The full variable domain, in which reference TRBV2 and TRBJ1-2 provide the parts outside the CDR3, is EPEVTQTPSHQVTQMGQEVILRCVPISNHLYFYWYRQILGQKVEFLVSFYNNEISEKSEIFDDQFSVERPDGSNFTLKIRSTKLEDSAMYFCASSETNYGYTFGSGTRLTVV.

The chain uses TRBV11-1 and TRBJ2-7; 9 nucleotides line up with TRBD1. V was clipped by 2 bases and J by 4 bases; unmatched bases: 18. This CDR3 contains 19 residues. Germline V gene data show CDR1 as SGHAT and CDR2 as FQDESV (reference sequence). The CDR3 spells CASSLLWIKGTGPSYEQYF. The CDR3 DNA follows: TGTGCCAGCAGCTTACTTTGGATTAAAGGGACAGGGCCTAGTTACGAGCAGTACTTC.

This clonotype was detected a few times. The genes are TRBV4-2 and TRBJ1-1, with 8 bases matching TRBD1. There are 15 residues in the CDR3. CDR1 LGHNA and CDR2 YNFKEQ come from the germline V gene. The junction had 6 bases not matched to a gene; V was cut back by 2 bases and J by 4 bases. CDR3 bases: TGTGCCAGCAGCCAATGGACAGGGTCGTCCACTGAAGCTTTCTTT. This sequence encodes CASSQWTGSSTEAFF.

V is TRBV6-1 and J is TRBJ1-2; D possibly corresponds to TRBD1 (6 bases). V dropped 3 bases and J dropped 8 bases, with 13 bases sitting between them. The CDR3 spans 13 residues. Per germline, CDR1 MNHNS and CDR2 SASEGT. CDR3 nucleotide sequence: TGTGCCAGCAGTGACTCAGGGGCACGGGGCTACACCTTC. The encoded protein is CASSDSGARGYTF.

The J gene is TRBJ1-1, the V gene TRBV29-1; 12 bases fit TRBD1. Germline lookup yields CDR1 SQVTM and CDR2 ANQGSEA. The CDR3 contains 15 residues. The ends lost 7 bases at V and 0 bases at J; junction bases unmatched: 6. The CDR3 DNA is TGCAGCGCCGAGGGGACAGGGGGCATGAACACTGAAGCTTTCTTT. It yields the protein CSAEGTGGMNTEAFF.

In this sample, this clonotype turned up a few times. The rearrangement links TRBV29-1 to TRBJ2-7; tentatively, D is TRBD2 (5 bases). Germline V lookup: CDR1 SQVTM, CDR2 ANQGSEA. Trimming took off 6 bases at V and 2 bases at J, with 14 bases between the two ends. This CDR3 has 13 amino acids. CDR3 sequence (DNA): TGCAGCGTCTGGCTAGCCCCCACCTACGAGCAGTACTTC. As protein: CSVWLAPTYEQYF.

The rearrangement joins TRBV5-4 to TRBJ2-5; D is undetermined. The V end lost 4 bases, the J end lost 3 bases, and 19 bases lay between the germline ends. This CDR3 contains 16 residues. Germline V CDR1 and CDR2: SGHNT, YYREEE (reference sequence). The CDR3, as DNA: TGTGCCAGCAGCCAGAAGACGCCAGGCCCGAAAGAGACCCAGTACTTC. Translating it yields CASSQKTPGPKETQYF.

Written as DNA, the CDR3 is TGTGCCATCAGTGAGATCTGGCCGAGGGGGGATACGCAGTATTTT. This translates into CAISEIWPRGDTQYF. The chain couples TRBV10-3 to TRBJ2-3; a possible D gene is TRBD1 (6 bases). This CDR3 region has 15 residues. Germline V gene sequence: CDR1 ENHRY, CDR2 SYGVKD. Trimming removed 2 bases from V and 6 bases from J, with 15 bases in between.

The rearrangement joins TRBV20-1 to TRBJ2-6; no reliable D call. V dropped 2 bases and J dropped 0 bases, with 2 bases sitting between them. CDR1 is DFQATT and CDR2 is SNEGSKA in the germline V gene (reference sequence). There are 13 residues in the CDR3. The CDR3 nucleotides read TGCAGTGCTAGAAGCTCTGGGGCCAACGTCCTGACTTTC. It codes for CSARSSGANVLTF.

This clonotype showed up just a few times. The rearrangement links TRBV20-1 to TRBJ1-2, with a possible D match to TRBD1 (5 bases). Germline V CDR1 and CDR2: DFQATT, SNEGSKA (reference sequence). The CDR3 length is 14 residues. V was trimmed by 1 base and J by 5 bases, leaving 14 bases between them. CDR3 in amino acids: CSARVGAGGYGYTF. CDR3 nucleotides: TGCAGTGCTAGAGTGGGCGCCGGGGGGTATGGCTACACCTTC.

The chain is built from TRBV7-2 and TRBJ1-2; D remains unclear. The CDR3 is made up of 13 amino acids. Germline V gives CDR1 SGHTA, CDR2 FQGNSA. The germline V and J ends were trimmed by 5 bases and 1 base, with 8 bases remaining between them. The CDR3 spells CASSQGNNYGYTF. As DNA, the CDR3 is TGTGCCAGCAGCCAAGGGAATAACTATGGCTACACCTTC.

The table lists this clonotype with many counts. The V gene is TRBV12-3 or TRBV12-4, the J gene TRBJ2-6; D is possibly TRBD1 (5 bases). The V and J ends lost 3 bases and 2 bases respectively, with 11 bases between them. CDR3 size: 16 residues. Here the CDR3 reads CASSFRVAPGANVLTF. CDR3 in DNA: TGTGCCAGCAGTTTCAGGGTAGCACCTGGGGCCAACGTCCTGACTTTC.

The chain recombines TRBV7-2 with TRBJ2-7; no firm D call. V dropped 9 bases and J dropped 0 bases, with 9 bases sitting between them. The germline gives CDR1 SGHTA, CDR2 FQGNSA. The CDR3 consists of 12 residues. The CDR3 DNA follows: TGTGCCAGGGGTCATTTCTCCTACGAGCAGTACTTC. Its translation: CARGHFSYEQYF.